The next 9 T cell receptor beta chains were all read from a single sample in a study of blood T cells in healthy people across ages. The use of a sample-barcoded 5' primer and a J-beta primer mix characterized a second PCR of roughly 7 to 11 cycles. TCRdb re-called the 5' RACE reads through MiXCR, storing one row per CDR3 protein. Among some 1.5 million distinct CDR3 sequences listed, 28% were seen once. Sequencing used blood. The receptors originated from a woman between 25 and 40 years old in good health.

The chain carries TRBV5-1 and TRBJ2-5, with D possibly TRBD2 on 6 matching bases. Germline-derived CDR1 and CDR2 are SGHRS and YFSETQ. The V end lost 4 bases, the J end lost 1 base, and 17 bases lay between the germline ends. This CDR3 comprises 16 residues. The CDR3: CASSRGGGETQETQYF. The CDR3 nucleotides are TGCGCCAGCAGCCGCGGTGGAGGGGAAACCCAAGAGACCCAGTACTTC.

This clonotype was counted a single time. CDR3 residues: CASSDPGAGETQYF. The CDR3 DNA follows: TGTGCCAGCAGCGACCCGGGGGCGGGAGAGACCCAGTACTTC. The rearrangement uses TRBV9 and TRBJ2-7, with D tentatively TRBD1 or TRBD2 (6 bases each). The end of the DNA fits TRBJ2-5 better, so the J call may be wrong. The CDR3 length is 14 residues. Germline V gene data show CDR1 as SGDLS and CDR2 as YYNGEE.

This chain joins TRBV15 and TRBJ1-5; TRBD1 matches 8 bases. CDR1 is LNHNV, CDR2 YYDKDF, per germline (reference sequence). The ends lost 3 bases at V and 6 bases at J; junction bases unmatched: 10. This CDR3 is built from 16 residues. The CDR3 DNA sequence: TGTGCCACCAGCAGGGCTGGACAGGGCCGCAGTCAGCCCCAGCATTTT. This sequence encodes CATSRAGQGRSQPQHF.

The gene calls are TRBV12-3 or TRBV12-4 and TRBJ2-3, with D uncertain. The CDR3 extends over 15 amino acids. V was trimmed by 2 bases and J by 2 bases, leaving 11 bases between them. CDR3 sequence reads: CASSLRPTYTDTQYF. In nucleotides, the CDR3 is TGTGCCAGCAGTTTAAGGCCTACCTACACAGATACGCAGTATTTT.

This clonotype was picked up a small number of times. The chain's CDR3 is CASSEPGTRGQETQYF. Here the CDR3 DNA reads TGTGCCAGCAGTGAACCCGGGACTAGGGGGCAAGAGACCCAGTACTTC. The V and J genes are TRBV12-3 or TRBV12-4 and TRBJ2-5; TRBD2 matches at 8 bases. This CDR3 has 16 amino acids. Germline trimming cut 5 bases from V and 2 bases from J; bases unmatched to any gene: 10.

In the case of this clonotype: This may stem from a read error, because a much larger clone lies one nucleotide away. The V and J genes are TRBV6-2 or TRBV6-3 and TRBJ2-4; D remains unclear. Germline V gene data show CDR1 as MNHEY and CDR2 as SVGEGT. This CDR3 contains 15 residues. The V end was cut by 6 bases, the J end by 2 bases, with 14 bases between. The CDR3 loop reads CASRTDPGTKNIQYF. The CDR3 region has the DNA TGTGCCAGCAGGACCGACCCTGGGACCAAAAACATTCAGTACTTC.

The sample holds a few counts of this clonotype. The V gene is TRBV20-1, the J gene TRBJ2-1, with D perhaps matching TRBD1 (5 bases). The CDR3 contains 15 residues. The ends were cut back, 1 base at V and 0 bases at J, with 10 bases in the middle. CDR1 DFQATT and CDR2 SNEGSKA come from the germline V gene (reference sequence). CDR3 DNA sequence: TGCAGTGCTAGAGGGGGCAGTCGCTCCTACAATGAGCAGTTCTTC. As protein: CSARGGSRSYNEQFF.

The J gene is TRBJ1-1, the V gene TRBV29-1; no clear D. The germline V gene encodes CDR1 SQVTM and CDR2 ANQGSEA. This CDR3 spans 13 amino acids. The V end was cut by 4 bases, the J end by 0 bases, with 9 bases between. CDR3 region: CSVVGRLNTEAFF. The CDR3 bases are TGCAGCGTTGTGGGCAGGCTGAACACTGAAGCTTTCTTT.

The chain couples TRBV7-9 to TRBJ2-1, with D tentatively TRBD2 (6 bases). Germline-derived CDR1 and CDR2 are SEHNR and FQNEAQ (reference sequence). With 4 bases removed from V and 13 bases from J, the gap between germline ends came to 20 bases. There are 14 residues in the CDR3. CDR3 amino acids: CASSSDGRRETQFF. The CDR3 DNA is TGTGCCAGCAGCTCGGACGGGCGGAGGGAGACCCAGTTCTTC.